Listed here is a single T cell receptor (beta chain). Using immunoSEQ multiplex PCR, the repertoire was profiled, and TCRdb retains in-frame clones only, with some absent. Here the sample spans approximately 40,000 clones, 70% to 90% being singletons. The data originate from a study of blood T cell repertoires in COVID-19. The CDR3 has 17 residues. The V end was cut by 0 bases, the J end by 6 bases, with 15 bases between. The germline V gene has CDR1 LGHNA and CDR2 YNFKEQ. This receptor was taken from a man in his sixties with COVID-19, enrolled during active disease. The sequencing sample was made of peripheral blood. This rearrangement joins TRBV4-2 to TRBJ1-6; D is possibly TRBD1 (5 bases). This CDR3 is CASSQDLRQGINSPLHF. CDR3 sequence (DNA): TGTGCCAGCAGCCAAGATTTGAGGCAGGGCATTAATTCACCCCTCCACTTT.